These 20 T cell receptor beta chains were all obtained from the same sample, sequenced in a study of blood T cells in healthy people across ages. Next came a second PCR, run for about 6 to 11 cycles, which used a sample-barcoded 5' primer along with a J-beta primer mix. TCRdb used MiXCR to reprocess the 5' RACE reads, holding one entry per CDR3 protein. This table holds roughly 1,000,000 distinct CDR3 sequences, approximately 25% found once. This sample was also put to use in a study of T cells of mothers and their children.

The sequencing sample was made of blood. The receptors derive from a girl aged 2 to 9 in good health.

The CDR3 protein is CASSPLGSYGYTF. CDR3 nucleotides: TGTGCCAGCAGTCCGTTGGGAAGCTATGGCTACACCTTC. J is TRBJ1-2 and V is TRBV12-3 or TRBV12-4; the D is unclear. The V and J ends lost 5 bases and 4 bases respectively, with 11 bases between them. The CDR3 sequence is 13 residues long.

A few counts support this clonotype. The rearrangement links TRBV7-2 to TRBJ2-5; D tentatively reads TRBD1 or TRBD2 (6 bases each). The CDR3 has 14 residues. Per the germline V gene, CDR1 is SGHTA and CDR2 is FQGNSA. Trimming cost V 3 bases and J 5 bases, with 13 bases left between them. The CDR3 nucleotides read TGTGCCAGCAGCTTGGAGGGGGGCGCGGAGACCCAGTACTTC. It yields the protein CASSLEGGAETQYF.

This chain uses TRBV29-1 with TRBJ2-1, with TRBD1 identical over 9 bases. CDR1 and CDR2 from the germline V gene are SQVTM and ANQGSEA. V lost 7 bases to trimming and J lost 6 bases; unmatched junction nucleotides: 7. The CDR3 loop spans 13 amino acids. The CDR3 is CSAVQGAGNEQFF. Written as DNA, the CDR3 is TGCAGCGCCGTACAGGGGGCGGGCAATGAGCAGTTCTTC.

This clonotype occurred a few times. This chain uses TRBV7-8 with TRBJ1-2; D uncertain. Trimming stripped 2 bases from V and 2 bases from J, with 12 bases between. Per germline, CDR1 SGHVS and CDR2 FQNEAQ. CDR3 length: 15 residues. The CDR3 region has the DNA TGTGCCAGCAGCTTATGGCACTCTGGAAACTATGGCTACACCTTC. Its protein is CASSLWHSGNYGYTF.

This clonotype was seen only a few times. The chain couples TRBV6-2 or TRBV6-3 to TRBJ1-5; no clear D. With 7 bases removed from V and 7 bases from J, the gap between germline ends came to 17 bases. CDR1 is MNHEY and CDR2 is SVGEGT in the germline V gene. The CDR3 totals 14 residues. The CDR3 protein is CASTGVPRVQPQHF. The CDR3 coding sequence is TGTGCCAGCACGGGAGTGCCCCGGGTACAGCCCCAGCATTTT.

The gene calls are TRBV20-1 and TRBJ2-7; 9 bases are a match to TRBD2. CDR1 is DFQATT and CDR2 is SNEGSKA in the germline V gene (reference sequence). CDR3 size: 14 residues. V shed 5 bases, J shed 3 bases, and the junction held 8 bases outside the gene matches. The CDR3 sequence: CSAGSLAGIYEQYF. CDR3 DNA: TGCAGTGCTGGTAGCCTAGCGGGGATCTACGAGCAGTACTTC.

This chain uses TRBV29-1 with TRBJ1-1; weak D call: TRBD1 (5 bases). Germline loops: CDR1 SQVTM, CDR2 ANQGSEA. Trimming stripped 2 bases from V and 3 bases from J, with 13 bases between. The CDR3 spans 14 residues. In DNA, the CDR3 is TGCAGCGTTGAATCATTACTAGGGGACACTGAAGCTTTCTTT. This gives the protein CSVESLLGDTEAFF.

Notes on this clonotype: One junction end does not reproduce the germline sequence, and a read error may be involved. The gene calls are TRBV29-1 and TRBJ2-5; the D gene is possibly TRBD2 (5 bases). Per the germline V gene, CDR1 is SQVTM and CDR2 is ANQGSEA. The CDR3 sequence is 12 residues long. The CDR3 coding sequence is TGCGGCGTTGAAATGCAACTAGAGGCCCAGTACTTC. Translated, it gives CGVEMQLEAQYF.

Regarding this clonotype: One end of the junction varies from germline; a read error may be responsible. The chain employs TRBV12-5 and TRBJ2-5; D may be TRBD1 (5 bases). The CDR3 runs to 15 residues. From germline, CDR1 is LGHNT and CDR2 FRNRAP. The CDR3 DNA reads TGTGCTAGTGGTTTGGTAGTGGACCTCAGGGTTCCTATGTTCTTC. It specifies CASGLVVDLRVPMFF.

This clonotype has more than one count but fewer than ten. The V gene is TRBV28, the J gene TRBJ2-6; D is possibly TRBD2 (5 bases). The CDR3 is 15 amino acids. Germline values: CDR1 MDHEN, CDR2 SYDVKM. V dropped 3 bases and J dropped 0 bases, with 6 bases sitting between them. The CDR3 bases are TGTGCCAGCAGTTTTGACTACTCTGGGGCCAACGTCCTGACTTTC. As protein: CASSFDYSGANVLTF.

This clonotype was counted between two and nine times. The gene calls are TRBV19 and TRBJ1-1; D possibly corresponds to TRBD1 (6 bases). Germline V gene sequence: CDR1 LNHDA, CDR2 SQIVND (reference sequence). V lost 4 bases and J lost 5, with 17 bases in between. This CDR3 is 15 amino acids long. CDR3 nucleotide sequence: TGTGCCAGTAGTAGAAGGCCGGCCAGGGGTACTGAAGCTTTCTTT. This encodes CASSRRPARGTEAFF.

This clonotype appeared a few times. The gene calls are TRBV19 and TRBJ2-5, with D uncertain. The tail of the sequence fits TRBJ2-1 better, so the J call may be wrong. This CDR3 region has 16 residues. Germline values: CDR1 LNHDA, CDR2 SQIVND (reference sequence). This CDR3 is CASSIALVSGDNEQFF. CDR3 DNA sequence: TGTGCCAGTAGTATAGCGTTGGTATCTGGTGACAATGAGCAGTTCTTC.

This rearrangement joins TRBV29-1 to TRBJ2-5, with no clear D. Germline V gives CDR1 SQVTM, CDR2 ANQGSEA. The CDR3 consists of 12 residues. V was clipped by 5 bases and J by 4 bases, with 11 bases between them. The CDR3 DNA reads TGCAGCGTTCACCCCGCACGAGAGACCCAGTACTTC. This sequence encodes CSVHPARETQYF.

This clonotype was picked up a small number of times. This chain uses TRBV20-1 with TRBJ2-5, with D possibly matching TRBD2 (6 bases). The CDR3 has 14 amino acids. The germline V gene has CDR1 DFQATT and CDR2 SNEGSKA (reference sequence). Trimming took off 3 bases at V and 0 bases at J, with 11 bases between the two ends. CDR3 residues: CSASVAVNQETQYF. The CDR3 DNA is TGCAGTGCTAGCGTAGCGGTAAACCAAGAGACCCAGTACTTC.

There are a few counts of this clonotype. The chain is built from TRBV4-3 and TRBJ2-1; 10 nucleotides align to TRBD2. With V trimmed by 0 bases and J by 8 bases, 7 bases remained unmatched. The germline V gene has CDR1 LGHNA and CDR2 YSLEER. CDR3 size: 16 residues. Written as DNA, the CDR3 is TGCGCCAGCAGCCAAGAGAGCGGGGGGGCCGGGGATGAGCAGTTCTTC. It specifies CASSQESGGAGDEQFF.

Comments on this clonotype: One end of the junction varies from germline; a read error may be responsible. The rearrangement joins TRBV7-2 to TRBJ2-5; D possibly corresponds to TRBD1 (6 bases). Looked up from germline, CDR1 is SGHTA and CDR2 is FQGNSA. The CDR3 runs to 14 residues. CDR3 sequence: CASSLAGHQETQYF. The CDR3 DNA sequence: TGTGCCAGCAGCTTAGCGGGACACCAGGAGACCCAGTACTTC.

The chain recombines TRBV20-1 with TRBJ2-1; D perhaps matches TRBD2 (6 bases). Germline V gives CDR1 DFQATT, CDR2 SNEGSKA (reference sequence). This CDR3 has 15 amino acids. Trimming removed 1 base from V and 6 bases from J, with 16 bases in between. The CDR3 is CSARGVTLLANEQFF. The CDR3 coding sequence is TGCAGTGCTAGAGGGGTTACGTTACTAGCCAATGAGCAGTTCTTC.

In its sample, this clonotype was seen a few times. The chain's CDR3 is CASSLASFPDTQYF. In DNA, the CDR3 is TGTGCCAGCAGTTTGGCTAGCTTTCCAGATACGCAGTATTTT. V and J are TRBV6-5 and TRBJ2-3, with D possibly TRBD2 on 5 matching bases. This CDR3 comprises 14 residues. Per germline, CDR1 MNHEY and CDR2 SVGAGI. V lost 4 bases and J lost 4, with 12 bases in between.

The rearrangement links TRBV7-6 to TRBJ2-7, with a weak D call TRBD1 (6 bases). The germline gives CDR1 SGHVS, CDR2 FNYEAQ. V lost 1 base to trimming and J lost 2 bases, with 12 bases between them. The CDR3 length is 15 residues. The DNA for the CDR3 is TGTGCCAGCAGCTTAGAGGCCGGACAGACCTACGAGCAGTACTTC. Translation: CASSLEAGQTYEQYF.

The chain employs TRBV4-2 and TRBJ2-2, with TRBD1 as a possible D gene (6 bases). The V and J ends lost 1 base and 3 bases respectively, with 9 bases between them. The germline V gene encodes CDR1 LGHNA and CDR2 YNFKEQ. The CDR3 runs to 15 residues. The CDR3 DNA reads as TGTGCCAGCAGCCAAGGAGGGGGAGACACCGGGGAGCTGTTTTTT. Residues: CASSQGGGDTGELFF.